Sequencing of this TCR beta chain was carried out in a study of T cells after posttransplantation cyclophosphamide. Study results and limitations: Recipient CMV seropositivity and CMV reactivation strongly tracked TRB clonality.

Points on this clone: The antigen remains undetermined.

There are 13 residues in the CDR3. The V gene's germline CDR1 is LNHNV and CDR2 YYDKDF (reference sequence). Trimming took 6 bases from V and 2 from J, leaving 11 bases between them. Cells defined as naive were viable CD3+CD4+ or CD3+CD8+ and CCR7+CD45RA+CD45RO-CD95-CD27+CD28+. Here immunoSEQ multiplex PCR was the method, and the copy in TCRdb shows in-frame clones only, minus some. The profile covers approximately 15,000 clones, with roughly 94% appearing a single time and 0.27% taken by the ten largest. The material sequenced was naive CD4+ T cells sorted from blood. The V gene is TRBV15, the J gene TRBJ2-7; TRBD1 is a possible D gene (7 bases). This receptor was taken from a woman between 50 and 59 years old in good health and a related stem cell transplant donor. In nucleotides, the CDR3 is TGTGCCACCAGGGCAGGGGGGACCTACGAGCAGTACTTC. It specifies CATRAGGTYEQYF.